The clone carrying this T cell receptor beta chain was counted ten times or more. This entry comes from a study of T-cell reconstitution after alpha-beta-depleted transplantation in children. Unique molecular identifiers were built into the TCRbeta library. TCRdb re-called the PCR reads with MiXCR, one entry per CDR3 protein. Of about 200,000 distinct CDR3 sequences listed, roughly 15% are singletons. V lost 3 bases to trimming and J lost 7 bases; unmatched junction nucleotides: 8. CDR3 length: 15 residues. Source: PBMCs from the stem cell graft donor, taken from the stem cell graft. This receptor was obtained from a human donor who donated a stem cell graft to a child with acute lymphoblastic leukemia. The rearrangement uses TRBV12-3 or TRBV12-4 and TRBJ1-5, with 8 bases fitting TRBD1. The CDR3 bases are TGTGCCAGCAGTTTTAGGACAGGGCCAGAGCAGCCCCAGCATTTT. Its protein product is CASSFRTGPEQPQHF.